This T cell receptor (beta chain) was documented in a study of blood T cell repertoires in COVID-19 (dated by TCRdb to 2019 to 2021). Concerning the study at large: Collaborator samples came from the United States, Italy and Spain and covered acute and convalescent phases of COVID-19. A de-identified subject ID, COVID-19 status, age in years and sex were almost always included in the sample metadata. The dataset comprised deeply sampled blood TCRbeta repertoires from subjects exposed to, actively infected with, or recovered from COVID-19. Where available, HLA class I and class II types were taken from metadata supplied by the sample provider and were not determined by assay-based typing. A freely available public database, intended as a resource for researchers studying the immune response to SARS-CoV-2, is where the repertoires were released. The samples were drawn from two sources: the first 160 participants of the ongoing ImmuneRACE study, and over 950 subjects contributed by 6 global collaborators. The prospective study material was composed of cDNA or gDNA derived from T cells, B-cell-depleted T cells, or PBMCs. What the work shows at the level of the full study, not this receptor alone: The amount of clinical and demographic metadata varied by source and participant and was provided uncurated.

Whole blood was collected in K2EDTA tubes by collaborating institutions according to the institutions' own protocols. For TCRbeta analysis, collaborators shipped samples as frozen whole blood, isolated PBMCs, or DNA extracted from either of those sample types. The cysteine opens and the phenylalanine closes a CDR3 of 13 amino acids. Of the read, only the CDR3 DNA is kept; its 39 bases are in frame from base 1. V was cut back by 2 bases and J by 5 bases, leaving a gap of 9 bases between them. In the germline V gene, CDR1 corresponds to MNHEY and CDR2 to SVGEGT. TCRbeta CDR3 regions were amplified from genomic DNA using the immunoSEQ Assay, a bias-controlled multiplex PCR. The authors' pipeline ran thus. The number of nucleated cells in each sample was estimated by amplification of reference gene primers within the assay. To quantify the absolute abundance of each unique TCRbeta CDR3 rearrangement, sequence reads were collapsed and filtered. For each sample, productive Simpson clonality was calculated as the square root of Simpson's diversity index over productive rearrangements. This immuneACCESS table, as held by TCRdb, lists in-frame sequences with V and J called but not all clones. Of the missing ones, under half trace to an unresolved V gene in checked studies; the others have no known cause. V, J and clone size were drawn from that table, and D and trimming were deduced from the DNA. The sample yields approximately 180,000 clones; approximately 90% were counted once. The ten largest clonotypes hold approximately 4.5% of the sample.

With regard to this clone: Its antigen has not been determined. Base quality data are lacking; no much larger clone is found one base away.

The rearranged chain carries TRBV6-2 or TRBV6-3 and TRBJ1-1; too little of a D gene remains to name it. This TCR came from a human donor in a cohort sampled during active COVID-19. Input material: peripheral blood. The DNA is TGTGCCAGCAGTTACGAGGGTTTTACTGAAGCTTTCTTT. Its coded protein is CASSYEGFTEAFF.